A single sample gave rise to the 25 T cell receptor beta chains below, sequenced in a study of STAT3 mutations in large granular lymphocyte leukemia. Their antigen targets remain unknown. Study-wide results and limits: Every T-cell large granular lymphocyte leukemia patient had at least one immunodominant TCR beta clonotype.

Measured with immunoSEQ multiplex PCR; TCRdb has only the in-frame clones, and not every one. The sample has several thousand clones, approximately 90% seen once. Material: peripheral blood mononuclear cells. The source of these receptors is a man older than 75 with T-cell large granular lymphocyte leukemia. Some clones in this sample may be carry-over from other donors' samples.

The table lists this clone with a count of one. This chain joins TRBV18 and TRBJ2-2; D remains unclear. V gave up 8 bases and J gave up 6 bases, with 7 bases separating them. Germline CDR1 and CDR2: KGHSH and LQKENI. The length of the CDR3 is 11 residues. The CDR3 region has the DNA TGTGCCAGCCGAGGTGCCGGGGAGCTGTTTTTT. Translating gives CASRGAGELFF.

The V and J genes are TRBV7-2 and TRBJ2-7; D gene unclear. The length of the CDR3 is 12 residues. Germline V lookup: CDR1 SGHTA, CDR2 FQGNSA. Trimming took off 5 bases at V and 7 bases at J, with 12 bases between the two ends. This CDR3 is CASSGSVGEQYF. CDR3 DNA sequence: TGTGCCAGCAGCGGCTCAGTGGGAGAGCAGTACTTC.

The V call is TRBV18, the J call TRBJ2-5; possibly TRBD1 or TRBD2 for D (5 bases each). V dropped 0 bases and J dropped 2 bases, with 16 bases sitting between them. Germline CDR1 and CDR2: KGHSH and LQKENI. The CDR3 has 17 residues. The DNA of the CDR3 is TGTGCCAGCTCACCACCCATTGGCAGGGAGAATCAAGAGACCCAGTACTTC. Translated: CASSPPIGRENQETQYF.

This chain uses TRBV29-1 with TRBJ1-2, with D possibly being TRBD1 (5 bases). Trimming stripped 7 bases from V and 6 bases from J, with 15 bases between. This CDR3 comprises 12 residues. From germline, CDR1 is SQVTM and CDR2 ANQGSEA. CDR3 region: CSARKDRDGYTF. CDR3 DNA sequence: TGCAGCGCACGAAAAGACAGAGATGGCTACACCTTC.

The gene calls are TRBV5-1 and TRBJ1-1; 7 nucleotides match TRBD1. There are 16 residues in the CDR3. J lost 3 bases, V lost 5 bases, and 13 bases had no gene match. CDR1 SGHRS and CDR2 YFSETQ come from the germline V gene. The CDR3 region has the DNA TGCGCCAGCAGGGGACAGCGGTCACAGGTGGACACTGAAGCTTTCTTT. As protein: CASRGQRSQVDTEAFF.

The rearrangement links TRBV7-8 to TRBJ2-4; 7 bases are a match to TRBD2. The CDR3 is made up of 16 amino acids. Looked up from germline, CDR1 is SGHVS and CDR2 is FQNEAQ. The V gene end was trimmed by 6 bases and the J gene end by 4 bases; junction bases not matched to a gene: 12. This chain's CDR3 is CASRPGLGGRKNIQYF. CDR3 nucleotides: TGTGCCAGCAGACCAGGACTAGGAGGCCGTAAAAACATTCAGTACTTC. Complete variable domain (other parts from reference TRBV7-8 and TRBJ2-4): GAGVSQSPRYKVAKRGQDVALRCDPISGHVSLFWYQQALGQGPEFLTYFQNEAQLDKSGLPSDRFFAERPEGSVSTLKIQRTQQEDSAVYLCASRPGLGGRKNIQYFGAGTRLSVL.

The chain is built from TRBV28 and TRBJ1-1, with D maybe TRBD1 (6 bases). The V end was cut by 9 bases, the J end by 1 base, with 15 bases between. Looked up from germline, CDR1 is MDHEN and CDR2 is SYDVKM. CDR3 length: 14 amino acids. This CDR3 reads CASRPIGGNTEAFF. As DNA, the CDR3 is TGTGCCAGTCGGCCGATAGGGGGGAACACTGAAGCTTTCTTT.

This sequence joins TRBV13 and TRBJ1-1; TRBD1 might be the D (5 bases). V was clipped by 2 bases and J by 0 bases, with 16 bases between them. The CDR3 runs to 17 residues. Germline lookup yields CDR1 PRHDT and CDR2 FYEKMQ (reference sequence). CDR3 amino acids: CASSLTAPGSLNTEAFF. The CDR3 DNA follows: TGTGCCAGCAGCTTAACCGCTCCAGGGTCGCTGAACACTGAAGCTTTCTTT.

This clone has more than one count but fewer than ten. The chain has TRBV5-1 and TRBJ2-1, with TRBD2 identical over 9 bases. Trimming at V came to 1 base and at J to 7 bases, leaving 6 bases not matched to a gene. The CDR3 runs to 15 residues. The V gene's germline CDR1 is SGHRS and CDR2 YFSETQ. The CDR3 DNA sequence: TGCGCCAGCAGCTTGTGGCGGGGGGGCCGAAATGAGCAGTTCTTC. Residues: CASSLWRGGRNEQFF.

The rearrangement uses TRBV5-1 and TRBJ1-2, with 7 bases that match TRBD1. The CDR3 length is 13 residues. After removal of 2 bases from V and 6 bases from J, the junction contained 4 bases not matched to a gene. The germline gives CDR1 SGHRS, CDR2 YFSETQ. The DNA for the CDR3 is TGCGCCAGCAGCTTCAGACAGGGTGATGGCTACACCTTC. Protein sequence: CASSFRQGDGYTF.

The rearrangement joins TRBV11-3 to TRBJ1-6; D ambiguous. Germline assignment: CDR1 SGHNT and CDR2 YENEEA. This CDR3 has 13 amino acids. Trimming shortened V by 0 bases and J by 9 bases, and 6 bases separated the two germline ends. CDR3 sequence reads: CASSLDGSSPLHF. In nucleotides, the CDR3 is TGTGCCAGCAGCTTAGATGGGAGTTCACCCCTCCACTTT.

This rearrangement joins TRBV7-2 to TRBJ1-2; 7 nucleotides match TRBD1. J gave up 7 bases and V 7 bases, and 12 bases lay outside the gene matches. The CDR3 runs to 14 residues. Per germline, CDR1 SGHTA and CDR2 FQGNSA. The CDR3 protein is CASNPRAGGGGYTF. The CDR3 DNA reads TGTGCCAGCAACCCGAGGGCAGGGGGAGGTGGCTACACCTTC.

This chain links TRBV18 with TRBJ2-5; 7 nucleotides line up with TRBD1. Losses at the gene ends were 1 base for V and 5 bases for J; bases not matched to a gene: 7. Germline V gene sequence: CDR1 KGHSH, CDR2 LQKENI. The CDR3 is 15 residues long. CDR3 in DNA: TGTGCCAGCTCACCACGTCTCGAGGGGGCGGAGACCCAGTACTTC. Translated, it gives CASSPRLEGAETQYF.

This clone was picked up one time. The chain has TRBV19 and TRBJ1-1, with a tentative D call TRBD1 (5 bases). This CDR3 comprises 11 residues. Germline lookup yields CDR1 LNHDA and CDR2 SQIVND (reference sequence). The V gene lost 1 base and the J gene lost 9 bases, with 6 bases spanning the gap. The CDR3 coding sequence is TGTGCCAGTAGTATAGTGGGGCAAGCTTTCTTT. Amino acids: CASSIVGQAFF.

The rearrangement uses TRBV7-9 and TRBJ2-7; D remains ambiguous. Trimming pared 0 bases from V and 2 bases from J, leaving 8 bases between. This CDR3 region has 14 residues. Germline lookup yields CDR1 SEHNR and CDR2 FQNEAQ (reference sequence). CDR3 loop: CASSLAAVTYEQYF. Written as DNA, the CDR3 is TGTGCCAGCAGCTTAGCTGCGGTAACCTACGAGCAGTACTTC.

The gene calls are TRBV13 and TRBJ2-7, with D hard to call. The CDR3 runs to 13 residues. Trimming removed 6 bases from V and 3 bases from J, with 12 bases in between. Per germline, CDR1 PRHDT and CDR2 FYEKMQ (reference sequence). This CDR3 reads CASRQPGGYEQYF. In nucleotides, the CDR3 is TGTGCCAGCAGACAACCAGGCGGCTACGAGCAGTACTTC.

The CDR3 DNA is TGTGCCAGCAGTGGGAATTCAGAGACCCAGTACTTC. This sequence encodes CASSGNSETQYF. The rearrangement joins TRBV6-5 to TRBJ2-5; D is ambiguous. This CDR3 spans 12 amino acids. CDR1 is MNHEY and CDR2 is SVGAGI in the germline V gene. Trimming left V 5 bases short and J 4 bases short, with 8 bases between.

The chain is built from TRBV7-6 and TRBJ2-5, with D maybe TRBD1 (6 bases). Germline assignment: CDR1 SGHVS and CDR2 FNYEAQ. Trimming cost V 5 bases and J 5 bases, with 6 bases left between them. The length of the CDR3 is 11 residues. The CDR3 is CASSQGETQYF. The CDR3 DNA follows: TGTGCCAGCAGCCAGGGGGAGACCCAGTACTTC.

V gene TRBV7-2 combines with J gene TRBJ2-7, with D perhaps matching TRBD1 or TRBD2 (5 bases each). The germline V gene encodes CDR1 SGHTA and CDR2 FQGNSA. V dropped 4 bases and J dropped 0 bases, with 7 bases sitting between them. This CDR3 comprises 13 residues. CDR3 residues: CASSWDRSYEQYF. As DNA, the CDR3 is TGTGCCAGCAGCTGGGACCGCTCCTACGAGCAGTACTTC.

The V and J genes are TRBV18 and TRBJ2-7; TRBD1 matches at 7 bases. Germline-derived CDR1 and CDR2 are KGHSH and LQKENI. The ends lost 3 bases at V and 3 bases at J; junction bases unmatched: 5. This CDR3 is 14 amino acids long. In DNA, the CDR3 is TGTGCCAGCTCACCCCGGCAGGGGGACTACGAGCAGTACTTC. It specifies CASSPRQGDYEQYF.

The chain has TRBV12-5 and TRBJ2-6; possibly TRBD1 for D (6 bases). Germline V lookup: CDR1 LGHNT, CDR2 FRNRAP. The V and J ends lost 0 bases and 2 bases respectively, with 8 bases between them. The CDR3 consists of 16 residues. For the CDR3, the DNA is TGTGCTAGTGGTTTGGTAGCAGGGGCTGGGGCCAACGTCCTGACTTTC. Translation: CASGLVAGAGANVLTF.

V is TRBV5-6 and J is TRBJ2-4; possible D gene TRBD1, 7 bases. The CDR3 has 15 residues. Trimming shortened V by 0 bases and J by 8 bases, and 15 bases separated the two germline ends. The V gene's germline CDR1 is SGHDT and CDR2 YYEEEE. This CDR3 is CASSLGSGGLDIQYF. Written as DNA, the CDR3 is TGTGCCAGCAGCTTGGGCTCAGGGGGGCTAGACATTCAGTACTTC.

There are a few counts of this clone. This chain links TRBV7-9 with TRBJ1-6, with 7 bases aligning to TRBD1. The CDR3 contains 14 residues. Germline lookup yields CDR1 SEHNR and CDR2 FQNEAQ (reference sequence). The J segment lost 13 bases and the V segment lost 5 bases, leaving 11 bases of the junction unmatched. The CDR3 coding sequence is TGTGCCAGCAGCAGTACAGGGGAGTCCTTTCCCCTCCACTTT. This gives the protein CASSSTGESFPLHF.

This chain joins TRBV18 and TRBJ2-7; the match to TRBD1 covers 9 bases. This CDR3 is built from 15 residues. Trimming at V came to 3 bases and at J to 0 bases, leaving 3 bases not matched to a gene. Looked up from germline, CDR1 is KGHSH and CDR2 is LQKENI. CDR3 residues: CASSPGTGSSYEQYF. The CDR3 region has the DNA TGTGCCAGCTCACCGGGGACAGGGAGCTCCTACGAGCAGTACTTC.

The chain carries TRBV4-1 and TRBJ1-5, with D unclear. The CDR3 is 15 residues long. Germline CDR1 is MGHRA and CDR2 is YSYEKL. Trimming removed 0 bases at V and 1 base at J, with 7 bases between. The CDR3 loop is CASSQDNPSNQPQHF. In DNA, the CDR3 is TGCGCCAGCAGCCAAGACAACCCGAGCAATCAGCCCCAGCATTTT.